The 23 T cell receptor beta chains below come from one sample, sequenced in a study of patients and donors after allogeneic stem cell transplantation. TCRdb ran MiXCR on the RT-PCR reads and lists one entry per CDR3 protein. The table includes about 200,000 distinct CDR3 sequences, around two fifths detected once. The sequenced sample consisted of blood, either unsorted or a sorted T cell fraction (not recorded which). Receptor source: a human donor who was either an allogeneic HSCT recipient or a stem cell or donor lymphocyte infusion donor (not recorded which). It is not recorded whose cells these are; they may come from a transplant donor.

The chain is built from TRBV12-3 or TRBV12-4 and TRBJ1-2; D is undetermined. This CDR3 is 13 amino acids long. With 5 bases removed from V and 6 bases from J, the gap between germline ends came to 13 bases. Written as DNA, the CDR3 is TGTGCCAGCAGTGTAGGAGCTATCGATGGCTACACCTTC. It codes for CASSVGAIDGYTF.

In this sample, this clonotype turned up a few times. DNA of the CDR3: TGTGCCAGCAGTTCCCCGGGACAGGGAAATGAAAAACTGTTTTTT. Its translation is CASSSPGQGNEKLFF. The chain combines TRBV6-5 with TRBJ1-4; 9 nucleotides align to TRBD1. CDR3 size: 15 residues. J was trimmed by 5 bases and V by 4 bases; bases with no gene match: 5. In germline, CDR1 is MNHEY, CDR2 SVGAGI.

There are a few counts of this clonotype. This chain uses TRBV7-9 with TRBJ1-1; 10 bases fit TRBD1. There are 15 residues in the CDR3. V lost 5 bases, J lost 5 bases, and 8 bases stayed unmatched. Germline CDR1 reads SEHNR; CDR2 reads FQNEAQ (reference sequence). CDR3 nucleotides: TGTGCCAGCAGCCCCTGGACAGGGGGGTTGACTGAAGCTTTCTTT. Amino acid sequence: CASSPWTGGLTEAFF.

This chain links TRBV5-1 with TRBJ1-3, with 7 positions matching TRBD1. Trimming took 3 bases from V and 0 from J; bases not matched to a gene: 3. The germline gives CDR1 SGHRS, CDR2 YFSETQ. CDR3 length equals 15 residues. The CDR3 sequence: CASSWGQSSGNTIYF. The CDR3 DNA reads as TGCGCCAGCAGCTGGGGACAGAGCTCTGGAAACACCATATATTTT.

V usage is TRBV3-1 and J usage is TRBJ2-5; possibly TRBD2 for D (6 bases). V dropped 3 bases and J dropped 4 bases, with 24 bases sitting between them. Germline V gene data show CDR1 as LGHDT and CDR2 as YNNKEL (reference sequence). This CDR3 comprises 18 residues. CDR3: CASSHSTGTGGTIETQYF. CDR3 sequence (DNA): TGTGCCAGCAGCCATTCGACCGGGACTGGGGGGACCATAGAGACCCAGTACTTC.

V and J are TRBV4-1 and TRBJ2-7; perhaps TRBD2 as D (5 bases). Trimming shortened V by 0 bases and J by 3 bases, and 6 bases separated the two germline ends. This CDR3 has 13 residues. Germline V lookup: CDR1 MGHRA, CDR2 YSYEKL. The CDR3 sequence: CASSQEGLYEQYF. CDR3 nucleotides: TGCGCCAGCAGCCAAGAAGGACTCTACGAGCAGTACTTC.

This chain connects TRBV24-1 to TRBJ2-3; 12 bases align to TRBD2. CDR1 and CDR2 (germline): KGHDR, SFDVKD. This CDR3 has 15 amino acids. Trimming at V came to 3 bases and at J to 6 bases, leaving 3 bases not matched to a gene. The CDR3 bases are TGTGCCACCAGTGATCCTAGCGGGAGGGCCGATACGCAGTATTTT. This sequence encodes CATSDPSGRADTQYF.

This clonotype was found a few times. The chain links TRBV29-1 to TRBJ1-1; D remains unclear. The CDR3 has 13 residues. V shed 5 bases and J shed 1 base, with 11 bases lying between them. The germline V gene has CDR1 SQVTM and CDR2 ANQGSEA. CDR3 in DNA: TGCAGCGTTAAGGGAGGAGGGAACACTGAAGCTTTCTTT. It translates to CSVKGGGNTEAFF. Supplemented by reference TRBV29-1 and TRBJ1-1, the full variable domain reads SAVISQKPSRDICQRGTSLTIQCQVDSQVTMMFWYRQQPGQSLTLIATANQGSEATYESGFVIDKFPISRPNLTFSTLTVSNMSPEDSSIYLCSVKGGGNTEAFFGQGTRLTVV.

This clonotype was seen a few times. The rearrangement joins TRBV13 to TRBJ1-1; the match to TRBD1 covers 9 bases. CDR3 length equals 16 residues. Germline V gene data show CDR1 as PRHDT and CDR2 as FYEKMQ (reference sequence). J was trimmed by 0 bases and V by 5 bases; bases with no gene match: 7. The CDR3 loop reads CASSPRGDRVNTEAFF. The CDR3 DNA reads TGTGCCAGCAGCCCACGAGGGGACAGGGTGAACACTGAAGCTTTCTTT.

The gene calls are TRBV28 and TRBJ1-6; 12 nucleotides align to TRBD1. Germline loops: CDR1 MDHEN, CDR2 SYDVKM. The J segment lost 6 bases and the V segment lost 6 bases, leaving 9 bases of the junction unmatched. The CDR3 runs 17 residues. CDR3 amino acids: CASSPGTGGAINSPLHF. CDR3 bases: TGTGCCAGCAGCCCTGGGACAGGGGGCGCGATTAATTCACCCCTCCACTTT.

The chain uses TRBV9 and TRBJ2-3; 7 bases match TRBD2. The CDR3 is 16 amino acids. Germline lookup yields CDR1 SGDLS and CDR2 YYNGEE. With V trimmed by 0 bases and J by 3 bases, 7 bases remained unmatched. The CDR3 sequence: CASSVEGGSATDTQYF. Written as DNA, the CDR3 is TGTGCCAGCAGCGTAGAAGGCGGGAGTGCGACAGATACGCAGTATTTT.

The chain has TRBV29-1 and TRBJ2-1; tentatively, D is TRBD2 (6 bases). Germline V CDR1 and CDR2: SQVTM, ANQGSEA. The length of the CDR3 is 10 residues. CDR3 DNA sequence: TGCAGTTCCTGGGGGGACGAACAGTTCTTC. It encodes CSSWGDEQFF.

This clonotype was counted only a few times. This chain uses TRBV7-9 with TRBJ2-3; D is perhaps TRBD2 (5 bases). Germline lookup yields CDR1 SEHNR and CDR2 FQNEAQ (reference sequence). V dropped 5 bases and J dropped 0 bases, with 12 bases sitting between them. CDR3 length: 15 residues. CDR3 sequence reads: CASSPGNPSTDTQYF. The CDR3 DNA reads TGTGCCAGCAGCCCCGGGAATCCTAGCACAGATACGCAGTATTTT.

CDR3 sequence reads: CASSCGQGPAEAFF. The CDR3 nucleotides read TGCGCCAGCAGCTGCGGACAGGGTCCGGCTGAAGCTTTCTTT. V gene TRBV4-3 combines with J gene TRBJ1-1, with 8 bases matching TRBD1. With V trimmed by 5 bases and J by 6 bases, 8 bases remained unmatched. There are 14 residues in the CDR3. CDR1 and CDR2 from the germline V gene are LGHNA and YSLEER.

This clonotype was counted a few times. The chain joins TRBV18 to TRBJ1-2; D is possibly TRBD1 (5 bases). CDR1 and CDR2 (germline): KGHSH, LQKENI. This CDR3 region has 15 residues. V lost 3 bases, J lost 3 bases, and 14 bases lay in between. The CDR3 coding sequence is TGTGCCAGCTCACCTCTGGGGGAGGCTGACTATGGCTACACCTTC. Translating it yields CASSPLGEADYGYTF.

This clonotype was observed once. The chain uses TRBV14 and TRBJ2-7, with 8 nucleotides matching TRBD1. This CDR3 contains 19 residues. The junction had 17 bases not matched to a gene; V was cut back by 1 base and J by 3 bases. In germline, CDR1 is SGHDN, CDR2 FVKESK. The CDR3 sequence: CASSQGGRQGQVTDYEQYF. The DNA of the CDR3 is TGTGCCAGCAGCCAAGGTGGGAGACAGGGGCAAGTTACGGACTACGAGCAGTACTTC.

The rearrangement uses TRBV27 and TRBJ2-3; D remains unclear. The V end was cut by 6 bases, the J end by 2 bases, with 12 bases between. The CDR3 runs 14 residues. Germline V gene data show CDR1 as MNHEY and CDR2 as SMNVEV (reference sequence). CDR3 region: CASSHPYSTDTQYF. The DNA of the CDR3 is TGTGCCAGCAGCCATCCCTACTCCACAGATACGCAGTATTTT.

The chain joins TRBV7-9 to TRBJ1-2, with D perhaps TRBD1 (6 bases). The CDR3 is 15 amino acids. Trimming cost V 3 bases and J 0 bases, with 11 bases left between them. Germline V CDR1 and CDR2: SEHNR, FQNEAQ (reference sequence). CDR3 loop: CASSFSGQPNYGYTF. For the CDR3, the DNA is TGTGCCAGCAGCTTCTCCGGACAGCCTAACTATGGCTACACCTTC.

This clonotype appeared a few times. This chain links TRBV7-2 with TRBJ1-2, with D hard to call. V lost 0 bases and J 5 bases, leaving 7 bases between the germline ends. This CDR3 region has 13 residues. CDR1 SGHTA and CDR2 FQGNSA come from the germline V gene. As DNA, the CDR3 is TGTGCCAGCAGCTTAGCCAGAGCGTATGGCTACACCTTC. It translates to CASSLARAYGYTF.

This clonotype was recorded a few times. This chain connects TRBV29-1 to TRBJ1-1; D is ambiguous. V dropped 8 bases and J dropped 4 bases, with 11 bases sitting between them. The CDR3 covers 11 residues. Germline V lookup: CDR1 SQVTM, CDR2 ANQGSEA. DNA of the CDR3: TGCAGCCACAACTGGGGCACTGAAGCTTTCTTT. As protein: CSHNWGTEAFF.

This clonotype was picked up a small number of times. The CDR3, as DNA: TGTGCCAGCAGCCAAACGGACACGACTAACTATGGCTACACCTTC. Encoded protein: CASSQTDTTNYGYTF. The chain combines TRBV4-2 with TRBJ1-2, with TRBD1 as a possible D gene (5 bases). The V end was cut by 2 bases, the J end by 0 bases, with 10 bases between. Per the germline V gene, CDR1 is LGHNA and CDR2 is YNFKEQ. There are 15 residues in the CDR3.

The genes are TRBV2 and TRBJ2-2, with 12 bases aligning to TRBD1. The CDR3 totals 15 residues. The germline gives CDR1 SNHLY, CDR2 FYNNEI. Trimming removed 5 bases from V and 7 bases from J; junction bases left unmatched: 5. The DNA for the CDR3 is TGTGCCAGCAGTACCGGGACAGGGGGCATCGGGGAGCTGTTTTTT. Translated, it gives CASSTGTGGIGELFF.

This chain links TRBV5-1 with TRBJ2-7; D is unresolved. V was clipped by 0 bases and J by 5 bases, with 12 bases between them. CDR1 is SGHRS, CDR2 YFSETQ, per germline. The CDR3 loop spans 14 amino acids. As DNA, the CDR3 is TGCGCCAGCAGCTTGGGTCTCGAGACCCACGAGCAGTACTTC. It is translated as CASSLGLETHEQYF.